Below are 20 T cell receptor beta chains sequenced from a single sample in a study of blood T cell repertoires in COVID-19. The protocol was immunoSEQ multiplex PCR, while the TCRdb copy is restricted to in-frame clones and leaves out a portion. The data contain a few hundred thousand clones, about four fifths of them singletons. The material sequenced was PBMCs or T cells enriched from blood (not recorded which). These receptors originate from a man aged 50-59 years who had recovered from COVID-19.

The chain combines TRBV19 with TRBJ1-1; 7 bases line up with TRBD1. V dropped 5 bases and J dropped 2; count of bases not matched to a gene: 5. The CDR3 is 14 amino acids. The germline V gene has CDR1 LNHDA and CDR2 SQIVND (reference sequence). For the CDR3, the DNA is TGTGCCAGTAGTCCGACAGGGCTTAACACTGAAGCTTTCTTT. The encoded protein is CASSPTGLNTEAFF.

The chain joins TRBV28 to TRBJ2-7; 8 nucleotides line up with TRBD2. J gave up 2 bases and V 6 bases, and 6 bases lay outside the gene matches. Germline V gives CDR1 MDHEN, CDR2 SYDVKM. The CDR3 loop spans 14 amino acids. The DNA of the CDR3 is TGTGCCAGCAGCCCCCTAGCGGGCACCTACGAGCAGTACTTC. Translating gives CASSPLAGTYEQYF.

The V gene is TRBV5-8, the J gene TRBJ2-1; 12 bases are a match to TRBD2. Germline V CDR1 and CDR2: SGHTS, YDEGEE. The CDR3 has 15 amino acids. V lost 1 base to trimming and J lost 7 bases; unmatched junction nucleotides: 3. CDR3 sequence reads: CASSLRLAGVNEQFF. CDR3 in DNA: TGTGCCAGCAGCTTGCGACTAGCGGGGGTGAATGAGCAGTTCTTC. Complete variable domain (other parts from reference TRBV5-8 and TRBJ2-1): EAGVTQSPTHLIKTRGQQATLRCSPISGHTSVYWYQQALGLGLQFLLWYDEGEERNRGNFPPRFSGRQFPNYSSELNVNALELEDSALYLCASSLRLAGVNEQFFGPGTRLTVL.

The chain combines TRBV21-1 with TRBJ2-7; no check of the table's D call, TRBD2, against the DNA was made. TRBV21-1 is noted as a pseudogene. There are 20 residues in the CDR3. As DNA, the CDR3 is TGTGCCAGCAGCAAAATTAAGACTAGCGGGAGGTCAGGGACTAGTCGAGAGCAGTACTTC. Translating gives CASSKIKTSGRSGTSREQYF.

This clone was observed at least ten times. This chain connects TRBV7-9 to TRBJ2-6, with D maybe TRBD1 (6 bases). The CDR3 is made up of 16 amino acids. V was trimmed by 0 bases and J by 2 bases, leaving 8 bases between them. Germline values: CDR1 SEHNR, CDR2 FQNEAQ (reference sequence). The CDR3 reads CASSLAQGPGANVLTF. In nucleotides, the CDR3 is TGTGCCAGCAGCTTAGCTCAGGGGCCTGGGGCCAACGTCCTGACTTTC.

The V gene is TRBV5-4, the J gene TRBJ1-2, with 12 bases that match TRBD1. Germline values: CDR1 SGHNT, CDR2 YYREEE (reference sequence). J gave up 7 bases and V 4 bases, and 8 bases lay outside the gene matches. This CDR3 is built from 15 residues. The CDR3 sequence is CASSGLGQGARGYTF. As DNA, the CDR3 is TGTGCCAGCAGCGGGCTGGGACAGGGGGCACGTGGCTACACCTTC.

The gene calls are TRBV4-2 and TRBJ1-2, with a possible D match to TRBD1 (6 bases). The CDR3 has 14 residues. Germline CDR1 and CDR2: LGHNA and YNFKEQ. Between the trimmed V and J ends, which lost 0 bases and 5 bases, there was a span of 10 bases. The CDR3 region has the DNA TGTGCCAGCAGCCAAGAAACAGGGCCATATGGCTACACCTTC. Translated, it gives CASSQETGPYGYTF.

The chain is built from TRBV2 and TRBJ1-3; no firm D call. Germline lookup yields CDR1 SNHLY and CDR2 FYNNEI. The V gene lost 7 bases and the J gene lost 0 bases, with 13 bases spanning the gap. This CDR3 spans 15 amino acids. CDR3 sequence: CASKPGFSSGNTIYF. The CDR3 bases are TGTGCCAGCAAACCGGGATTCAGCTCTGGAAACACCATATATTTT.

In regard to this clone: At one boundary the junction diverges from the germline segment, which might be a read error. This sequence joins TRBV7-7 and TRBJ1-1; D unclear. The germline gives CDR1 SSHAT, CDR2 FNYEAQ (reference sequence). This CDR3 is 13 amino acids long. CDR3 bases: TGTGCTAGCAGCTACAGTTTGAACACTGAAGCTTTCTTT. Translation gives CASSYSLNTEAFF.

The genes are TRBV11-2 and TRBJ2-7; 10 bases are a match to TRBD2. The CDR3 is 16 amino acids. J gave up 2 bases and V 0 bases, and 4 bases lay outside the gene matches. CDR1 is SGHAT and CDR2 is FQNNGV in the germline V gene. CDR3 region: CASSLDLSGRAYEQYF. For the CDR3, the DNA is TGTGCCAGCAGCTTAGATCTCAGCGGGAGGGCCTACGAGCAGTACTTC.

The chain links TRBV28 to TRBJ1-5; 12 bases are shared with TRBD1. This CDR3 spans 15 amino acids. The germline CDR1 and CDR2 sequences are MDHEN and SYDVKM. V lost 4 bases to trimming and J lost 6 bases; unmatched junction nucleotides: 4. The chain's CDR3 is CASSSGQGATQPQHF. In DNA form, the CDR3 reads TGTGCCAGCAGTTCGGGACAGGGGGCGACTCAGCCCCAGCATTTT.

The chain couples TRBV9 to TRBJ2-5; 7 nucleotides align to TRBD2. CDR3 length: 14 residues. Trimming at V came to 5 bases and at J to 9 bases, leaving 13 bases not matched to a gene. Germline-derived CDR1 and CDR2 are SGDLS and YYNGEE. The DNA for the CDR3 is TGTGCCAGCAGGCGGGACGGCGGGAGAGGTCCCCAGTACTTC. It translates to CASRRDGGRGPQYF.

The CDR3 DNA is TGTGCCAGCAGCGTAGATCCGGGAGGGCTCACAGATACGCAGTATTTT. Translating it yields CASSVDPGGLTDTQYF. The V call is TRBV9, the J call TRBJ2-3; 8 nucleotides agree with TRBD2. Germline CDR1 reads SGDLS; CDR2 reads YYNGEE. The CDR3 covers 16 residues. V was clipped by 0 bases and J by 2 bases; unmatched bases: 5.

J is TRBJ1-5 and V is TRBV4-1; 9 bases are a match to TRBD1. CDR1 and CDR2 (germline): MGHRA, YSYEKL. V trimming: 2 bases; J trimming: 5 bases; junction bases outside the gene matches: 19. This CDR3 is built from 20 residues. The DNA of the CDR3 is TGCGCCAGCAGCCAATTTCCGCCCGGGACAGGGAGGGGCGGGGATCAGCCCCAGCATTTT. As protein: CASSQFPPGTGRGGDQPQHF.

This clone was seen just once. The gene calls are TRBV9 and TRBJ2-3; 10 nucleotides line up with TRBD2. The CDR3 sequence is 17 residues long. Trimming took 1 base from V and 0 from J; bases not matched to a gene: 5. Germline CDR1 and CDR2: SGDLS and YYNGEE. The CDR3 DNA reads TGTGCCAGCAGCGTAACTAGCGGGGCTTCTAGCACAGATACGCAGTATTTT. It specifies CASSVTSGASSTDTQYF.

This chain links TRBV4-3 with TRBJ2-1, with 7 nucleotides matching TRBD2. This CDR3 region has 16 residues. Per the germline V gene, CDR1 is LGHNA and CDR2 is YSLEER. The ends lost 5 bases at V and 0 bases at J; junction bases unmatched: 7. The CDR3 coding sequence is TGCGCCAGCAGCTTAACCTGGGACTACTCCTACAATGAGCAGTTCTTC. This translates into CASSLTWDYSYNEQFF.

The chain has TRBV7-2 and TRBJ2-7, with TRBD2 identical over 10 bases. J lost 2 bases, V lost 5 bases, and 6 bases had no gene match. In germline, CDR1 is SGHTA, CDR2 FQGNSA. The CDR3 has 15 amino acids. CDR3 protein: CASSPGLADTYEQYF. CDR3 in DNA: TGTGCCAGCAGCCCCGGACTAGCGGATACCTACGAGCAGTACTTC.

This clone has just one count. V gene TRBV10-1 combines with J gene TRBJ1-6, with a tentative D call TRBD1 (5 bases). Trimming took 6 bases from V and 7 from J, leaving 13 bases between them. CDR3 length equals 14 residues. Germline assignment: CDR1 WNHNN and CDR2 SYGVQD (reference sequence). The CDR3 here is CASRDNQPNSPLHF. The CDR3, as DNA: TGCGCCAGCAGGGACAATCAACCCAATTCACCCCTCCACTTT.

V is TRBV6-4 and J is TRBJ2-4; D remains unclear. Germline V gene sequence: CDR1 MRHNA, CDR2 SNTAGT. The CDR3 contains 15 residues. V shed 3 bases and J shed 8 bases, with 17 bases lying between them. CDR3 region: CASSESPGGPDIQYF. The CDR3 region has the DNA TGTGCCAGCAGTGAATCTCCGGGTGGCCCAGACATTCAGTACTTC.

This chain connects TRBV18 to TRBJ1-6, with D possibly TRBD1 on 5 matching bases. Germline loops: CDR1 KGHSH, CDR2 LQKENI. The V and J ends lost 3 bases and 11 bases respectively, with 14 bases between them. The CDR3 contains 14 residues. CDR3 protein: CASSPESGGAPLHF. In DNA, the CDR3 is TGTGCCAGCTCACCCGAGTCGGGGGGGGCACCCCTCCACTTT.